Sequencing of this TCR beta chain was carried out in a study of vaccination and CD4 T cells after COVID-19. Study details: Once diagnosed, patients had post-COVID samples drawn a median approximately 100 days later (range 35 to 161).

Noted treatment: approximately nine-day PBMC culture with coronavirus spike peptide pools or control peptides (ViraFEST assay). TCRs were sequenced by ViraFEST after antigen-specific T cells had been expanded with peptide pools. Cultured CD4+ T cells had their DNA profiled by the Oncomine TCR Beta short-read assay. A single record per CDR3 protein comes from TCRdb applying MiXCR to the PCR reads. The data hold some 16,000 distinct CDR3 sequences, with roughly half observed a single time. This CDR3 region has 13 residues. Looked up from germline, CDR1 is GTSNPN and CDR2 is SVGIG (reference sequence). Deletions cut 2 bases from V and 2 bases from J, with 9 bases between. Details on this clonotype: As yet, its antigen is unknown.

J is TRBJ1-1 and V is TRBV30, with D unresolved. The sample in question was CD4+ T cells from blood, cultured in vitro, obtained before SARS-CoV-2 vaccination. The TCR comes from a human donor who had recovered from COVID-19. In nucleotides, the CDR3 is TGTGCCTGGAGTCCATCCCGTAACACTGAAGCTTTCTTT. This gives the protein CAWSPSRNTEAFF. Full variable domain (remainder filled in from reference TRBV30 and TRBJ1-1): SQTIHQWPATLVQPVGSPLSLECTVEGTSNPNLYWYRQAAGRGLQLLFYSVGIGQISSEVPQNLSASRPQDRQFILSSKKLLLSDSGFYLCAWSPSRNTEAFFGQGTRLTVV.